The clone carrying this TCR beta chain was found once. Its specificity is not known. Profiled with immunoSEQ multiplex PCR; TCRdb holds only in-frame clones, not every one. The table records over 85,000 clones, approximately 81% of them present only once. This entry is derived from a study of Ad26.COV2.S vaccination and SARS-CoV-2 variants. Regarding the study as a whole: Breadth, reportedly substantial, characterized the spike-specific CD8+ and CD4+ T cell responses after vaccination. Measures of TCR breadth and depth may have fallen short of total T cell responses.

The specimen was peripheral blood, collected after recovery from COVID-19. This sequence originates from a human donor who had recovered from COVID-19.

CDR3 in DNA: TGTGCCAGCAGCCAAGACCCAAGGGGCACTGAAGCTTTCTTT. This gives the protein CASSQDPRGTEAFF. The chain couples TRBV3-1 (or the pseudogene TRBV3-2) to TRBJ1-1; a possible D gene is TRBD1 (5 bases). This CDR3 is 14 amino acids long. V dropped 0 bases and J dropped 4 bases, with 9 bases sitting between them. Germline CDR1 and CDR2: LGHDT and YNNKEL (reference sequence).